The 13 T cell receptor beta chains below were found in one sample sequenced in a study of CD8 T cells in ankylosing spondylitis. The study, taken as a whole, reports: Under 10 highly homologous variants formed a TCR beta motif that appeared characteristic of ankylosing spondylitis blood.

TCRdb recomputed calls from the 5' RACE reads with MiXCR, one row per CDR3 protein. The repertoire has under 950,000 distinct CDR3 sequences, roughly 19% of them found once; the top ten carry around 19%. Their antigen targets remain unknown. Specimen: blood, either unsorted or a sorted T cell fraction (not recorded which). Receptors were obtained from a male donor with ankylosing spondylitis.

This clonotype was seen more than once but under ten times. This sequence joins TRBV25-1 and TRBJ1-4, with D hard to call. The germline V gene encodes CDR1 MGHDK and CDR2 SYGVNS. The CDR3 is 12 amino acids. Trimming removed 6 bases at V and 7 bases at J, with 9 bases between. The CDR3 DNA reads as TGTGCCAGCAGCCCCCCGACTGAAAAACTGTTTTTT. Amino acids: CASSPPTEKLFF.

There are a few counts of this clonotype. The chain is built from TRBV20-1 and TRBJ1-4; D not certain. Per germline, CDR1 DFQATT and CDR2 SNEGSKA (reference sequence). The ends were cut back, 6 bases at V and 4 bases at J, with 9 bases in the middle. This CDR3 spans 12 amino acids. CDR3 bases: TGCAGTGCCCCGGGTCGTAATGAAAAACTGTTTTTT. This sequence encodes CSAPGRNEKLFF.

The table lists this clonotype with a few counts. This sequence joins TRBV6-2 or TRBV6-3 and TRBJ2-1; TRBD2 matches at 9 bases. J lost 9 bases, V lost 5 bases, and 11 bases had no gene match. This CDR3 comprises 15 residues. Per germline, CDR1 MNHEY and CDR2 SVGEGT. This CDR3 is CASSPLAGLQVEQFF. The CDR3 nucleotides read TGTGCCAGCAGTCCACTAGCGGGCTTACAAGTTGAGCAGTTCTTC.

The sample holds a few counts of this clonotype. The CDR3 DNA follows: TGTGCCAGCAGTTTATCTGCGTATCCTCATTACGAGCAGTACTTC. Translated: CASSLSAYPHYEQYF. The chain uses TRBV27 and TRBJ2-7, with D unclear. The V end lost 0 bases, the J end lost 4 bases, and 13 bases lay between the germline ends. This CDR3 contains 15 residues. Germline lookup yields CDR1 MNHEY and CDR2 SMNVEV (reference sequence).

The V call is TRBV27, the J call TRBJ2-1; perhaps TRBD2 as D (5 bases). V was cut by 7 bases and J by 0 bases, with 16 bases left in between. The CDR3 length is 16 residues. Germline assignment: CDR1 MNHEY and CDR2 SMNVEV (reference sequence). In DNA, the CDR3 is TGTGCCAGCAAAACGGGGTCGTACAGCTCCTACAATGAGCAGTTCTTC. It is translated as CASKTGSYSSYNEQFF.

This clonotype turned up a few times. This chain uses TRBV20-1 with TRBJ1-1; D is uncertain. Trimming left V 6 bases short and J 6 bases short, with 14 bases between. Germline V gene sequence: CDR1 DFQATT, CDR2 SNEGSKA (reference sequence). The CDR3 has 12 amino acids. The CDR3 sequence is CSASPTNSEAFF. DNA for the CDR3: TGCAGTGCCTCCCCGACAAACTCTGAAGCTTTCTTT.

The chain uses TRBV20-1 and TRBJ2-7; D is perhaps TRBD2 (6 bases). This CDR3 has 16 residues. V lost 6 bases, J lost 0 bases, and 21 bases lay in between. Germline CDR1 DFQATT, CDR2 SNEGSKA (reference sequence). CDR3 sequence reads: CSATPLGGVPSYEQYF. The CDR3 region has the DNA TGCAGTGCAACGCCTCTCGGGGGAGTTCCCTCCTACGAGCAGTACTTC.

A single count supports this clonotype. The J gene is TRBJ2-7, the V gene TRBV10-2; D is uncertain. The CDR3 runs 13 residues. Trimming took off 7 bases at V and 1 base at J, with 11 bases between the two ends. From germline, CDR1 is WSHSY and CDR2 SAAADI. The CDR3: CASNAGRSYEQYF. For the CDR3, the DNA is TGCGCCAGCAACGCCGGACGGTCCTACGAGCAGTACTTC.

There are many counts of this clonotype. The chain uses TRBV12-3 or TRBV12-4 and TRBJ2-3; maybe TRBD2 (7 bases). This CDR3 region has 14 residues. Between the trimmed V and J ends, which lost 7 bases and 5 bases, there was a span of 16 bases. CDR3 region: CASTLRGAKDTQYF. The CDR3 bases are TGTGCCAGCACCCTACGGGGGGCAAAAGATACGCAGTATTTT.

This clonotype was seen a few times. The gene calls are TRBV7-8 and TRBJ1-2, with D maybe TRBD1 (6 bases). Germline V gene sequence: CDR1 SGHVS, CDR2 FQNEAQ. V dropped 5 bases and J dropped 2 bases, with 21 bases sitting between them. This CDR3 has 17 amino acids. CDR3 sequence reads: CASSPPKQGNNNYGYTF. The CDR3, as DNA: TGTGCCAGCAGCCCCCCGAAACAGGGAAACAACAACTATGGCTACACCTTC.

The chain combines TRBV5-1 with TRBJ2-7, with a possible D match to TRBD2 (7 bases). CDR1 SGHRS and CDR2 YFSETQ come from the germline V gene. V lost 3 bases and J 2 bases, leaving 21 bases between the germline ends. The CDR3 is 17 residues long. Here the CDR3 DNA reads TGCGCCAGCAGCTCCGTTAGGAGAGAGGGGGGGACCTACGAGCAGTACTTC. It codes for CASSSVRREGGTYEQYF.

The rearrangement uses TRBV5-1 and TRBJ2-7, with 7 bases fitting TRBD2. V lost 5 bases to trimming and J lost 5 bases; unmatched junction nucleotides: 10. This CDR3 region has 14 residues. Germline assignment: CDR1 SGHRS and CDR2 YFSETQ. The DNA for the CDR3 is TGCGCCAGCAGTTCTGGACTAGAATCCCACGAGCAGTACTTC. It specifies CASSSGLESHEQYF. Based on the CDR3 plus reference TRBV5-1 and TRBJ2-7, the full variable domain is KAGVTQTPRYLIKTRGQQVTLSCSPISGHRSVSWYQQTPGQGLQFLFEYFSETQRNKGNFPGRFSGRQFSNSRSEMNVSTLELGDSALYLCASSSGLESHEQYFGPGTRLTVT.

This clonotype was seen a handful of times. The J gene is TRBJ2-7, the V gene TRBV7-2, with D maybe TRBD1 (5 bases). CDR3 length: 15 residues. The V end lost 1 base, the J end lost 0 bases, and 10 bases lay between the germline ends. Germline CDR1 is SGHTA and CDR2 is FQGNSA. The CDR3: CASSLGTPSSYEQYF. The CDR3 DNA follows: TGTGCCAGCAGCTTAGGGACACCGTCCTCCTACGAGCAGTACTTC.